Listed here are 2 T cell receptor beta chains from one sample, sequenced in a study of blood T cell repertoires in COVID-19. The assay was immunoSEQ multiplex PCR, and TCRdb's table has in-frame clones only and misses some. The sample holds about 210,000 clones, 88% seen once. The sequencing sample was made of PBMCs or T cells enriched from blood (not recorded which). These receptor sequences come from a woman aged 40-49 years with acute COVID-19.

The chain combines TRBV9 with TRBJ1-4; no clear D. The V end was cut by 3 bases, the J end by 0 bases, with 12 bases between. This CDR3 region has 16 residues. Germline loops: CDR1 SGDLS, CDR2 YYNGEE. As DNA, the CDR3 is TGTGCCAGCAGCGCAGCGACGAAAGCAACTAATGAAAAACTGTTTTTT. Translated: CASSAATKATNEKLFF. The full variable domain, rest sourced from reference TRBV9 and TRBJ1-4, is DSGVTQTPKHLITATGQRVTLRCSPRSGDLSVYWYQQSLDQGLQFLIQYYNGEERAKGNILERFSAQQFPDLHSELNLSSLELGDSALYFCASSAATKATNEKLFFGSGTQLSVL.

The CDR3 nucleotides are TGTGCCAGCAGCTTCGGGACTAGCGGGATGGCCGGGGAGCTGTTTTTT. This codes for CASSFGTSGMAGELFF. This sequence joins TRBV11-3 and TRBJ2-2, with 13 bases that match TRBD2. Germline V CDR1 and CDR2: SGHNT, YENEEA. The CDR3 runs to 16 residues. V was pared by 3 bases and J by 6 bases, with 4 bases of the junction left unmatched.